Listed below are T cell receptor beta chains from one sample, sequenced in a study of beta chain features in type 1 diabetes. Assay: immunoSEQ multiplex PCR; the TCRdb copy retains only in-frame clones and omits some. The sample yields about 700,000 clones, 13% seen once. The specimen sequenced was naive CD4+ T cells from blood. These receptors all come from a man younger than 30 with type 1 diabetes. The CDR3 runs from the conserved cysteine through the conserved F or W. A D gene is named only where the DNA matches it firmly. Expanded clones get a size class; other rows say once, few or many, or leave the size out.

d_call	v_call	clone_size	j_call	cdr3_aa	cdr3_nt
TRBD1	TRBV2	few	TRBJ2-5	CASLDRVTGETQYF	TGTGCCAGCCTGGACAGGGTCACCGGGGAGACCCAGTACTTC
.	TRBV5-4	few	TRBJ2-2	CASSPYGGQNTGELFF	TGTGCCAGCAGCCCCTACGGGGGGCAAAACACCGGGGAGCTGTTTTTT
.	TRBV30	.	TRBJ2-5	CAWNPQETQYF	TGTGCCTGGAATCCTCAAGAGACCCAGTACTTC
.	TRBV9	few	TRBJ1-1	CASSVVSGNTEAFF	TGTGCCAGCAGCGTAGTGTCCGGGAACACTGAAGCTTTCTTT
TRBD1	TRBV7-2	few	TRBJ2-7	CASSLSGTGNSYEQYF	TGTGCCAGCAGCTTGTCCGGGACAGGGAACTCCTACGAGCAGTACTTC
TRBD2	TRBV20-1	few	TRBJ2-1	CSALGGGEQFF	TGCAGTGCCCTCGGGGGGGGTGAGCAGTTCTTC
.	TRBV10-3	.	TRBJ2-7	CAIAGRGGEQYF	TGTGCCATCGCGGGCAGGGGTGGCGAGCAGTACTTC
.	TRBV7-3	.	TRBJ2-2	CASSLGQGSNTGELFF	TGTGCCAGCAGCCTGGGGCAGGGCTCGAACACCGGGGAGCTGTTTTTT
.	TRBV11-3	few	TRBJ2-3	CASSSQSDTQYF	TGTGCCAGCAGCTCACAATCAGATACGCAGTATTTT
.	TRBV7-9	.	TRBJ2-2	CASSLAGAGTGELFF	TGTGCCAGCAGCTTAGCAGGGGCCGGCACCGGGGAGCTGTTTTTT
.	TRBV5-1	.	TRBJ2-5	CASSFPGWETQYF	TGCGCCAGCAGCTTCCCCGGTTGGGAGACCCAGTACTTC
.	TRBV30	.	TRBJ1-3	CAWSSRSGNTIYF	TGTGCCTGGAGTTCCCGCTCTGGAAACACCATATATTTT
TRBD1	TRBV25-1	.	TRBJ1-6	CASSDGQGYSPLHF	TGTGCCAGCAGTGATGGACAGGGATATTCACCCCTCCACTTT
.	TRBV20-1	few	TRBJ2-5	CSGLLETQYF	TGCAGTGGGCTCCTGGAGACCCAGTACTTC
.	TRBV7-9	.	TRBJ2-7	CASSRTYEQYF	TGTGCCAGCAGCCGGACCTACGAGCAGTACTTC
.	TRBV25-1	.	TRBJ1-1	CASSSRTPLNTEAFF	TGTGCCAGCAGTTCCCGGACACCCCTGAACACTGAAGCTTTCTTT
.	TRBV6-5	.	TRBJ1-1	CASKNNWGTEAFF	TGTGCCAGCAAGAACAACTGGGGCACTGAAGCTTTCTTT
.	TRBV18	.	TRBJ1-1	CASSPSPPTVNTEAFF	TGTGCCAGCTCACCGTCACCACCGACAGTGAACACTGAAGCTTTCTTT
TRBD2	TRBV7-6	few	TRBJ2-1	CASSLAGLAGNDNEQFF	TGTGCCAGCAGCTTAGCAGGACTAGCGGGCAACGACAATGAGCAGTTCTTC
.	TRBV5-1	few	TRBJ2-2	CASGGQGTNTGELFF	TGCGCCAGCGGCGGGCAGGGCACGAACACCGGGGAGCTGTTTTTT
TRBD1	TRBV7-2	.	TRBJ1-6	CASSRTGGYLSPLHF	TGTGCCAGCAGCCGTACAGGGGGCTATTTGTCACCCCTCCACTTT
.	TRBV7-2	.	TRBJ1-2	CASGHLYGYTF	TGTGCCAGCGGACACCTCTATGGCTACACCTTC
TRBD1	TRBV7-6	.	TRBJ2-1	CASSLRQGLNEQFF	TGTGCCAGCAGCTTGAGACAGGGGCTGAATGAGCAGTTCTTC
.	TRBV18	.	TRBJ1-2	CASSPRQDLYGYTF	TGTGCCAGCTCACCTCGCCAGGACCTCTATGGCTACACCTTC
.	TRBV4-1	.	TRBJ2-1	CASTSGIQYNEQFF	TGCGCCAGCACTTCCGGTATACAATATAATGAGCAGTTCTTC
.	TRBV27	few	TRBJ2-3	CASSLSTSTDTQYF	TGTGCCAGCAGTTTATCGACTAGCACAGATACGCAGTATTTT
.	TRBV30	.	TRBJ1-5	CAWSVGRYDQPQHF	TGTGCCTGGAGTGTAGGGCGCTACGATCAGCCCCAGCATTTT
.	TRBV19	few	TRBJ2-7	CASSTEDGAAYEQYF	TGTGCCAGTAGTACCGAAGACGGTGCGGCCTACGAGCAGTACTTC
.	TRBV6-1	.	TRBJ2-6	CASSDVYSGANVLTF	TGTGCCAGCAGTGATGTATACTCTGGGGCCAACGTCCTGACTTTC
TRBD2	TRBV4-1	few	TRBJ2-5	CASSTSGVKETQYF	TGCGCCAGCAGCACTAGCGGGGTAAAAGAGACCCAGTACTTC
.	TRBV2	.	TRBJ2-3	CATHGGASDTQYF	TGTGCCACCCATGGGGGGGCGTCGGATACGCAGTATTTT
.	TRBV6-1	few	TRBJ1-1	CASRRRGQEAFF	TGTGCCAGCAGGAGGCGTGGACAGGAAGCTTTCTTT